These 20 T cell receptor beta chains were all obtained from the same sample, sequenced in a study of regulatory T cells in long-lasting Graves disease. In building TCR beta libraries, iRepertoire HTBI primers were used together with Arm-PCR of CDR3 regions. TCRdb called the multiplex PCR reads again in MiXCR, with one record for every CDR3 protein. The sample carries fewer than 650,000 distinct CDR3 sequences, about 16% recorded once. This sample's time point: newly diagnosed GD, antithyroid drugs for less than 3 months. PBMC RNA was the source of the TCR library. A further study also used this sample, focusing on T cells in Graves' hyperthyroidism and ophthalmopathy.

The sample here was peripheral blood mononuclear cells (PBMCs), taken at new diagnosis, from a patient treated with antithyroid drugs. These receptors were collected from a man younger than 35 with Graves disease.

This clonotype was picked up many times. As DNA, the CDR3 is TGTGCCAGCAGCGACCGGTGGGATATGAACACTGAAGCTTTCTTT. Its translation: CASSDRWDMNTEAFF. This chain links TRBV28 with TRBJ1-1; D call uncertain. V was shortened by 6 bases and J by 0 bases, with 14 bases between the two germline ends. Per the germline V gene, CDR1 is MDHEN and CDR2 is SYDVKM. This CDR3 spans 15 amino acids.

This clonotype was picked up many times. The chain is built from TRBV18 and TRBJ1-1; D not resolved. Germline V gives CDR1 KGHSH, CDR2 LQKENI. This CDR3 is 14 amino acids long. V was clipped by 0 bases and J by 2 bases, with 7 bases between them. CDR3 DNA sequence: TGTGCCAGCTCACCACCGGGTGCTAACACTGAAGCTTTCTTT. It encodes CASSPPGANTEAFF. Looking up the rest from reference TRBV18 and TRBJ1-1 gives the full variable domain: NAGVMQNPRHLVRRRGQEARLRCSPMKGHSHVYWYRQLPEEGLKFMVYLQKENIIDESGMPKERFSAEFPKEGPSILRIQQVVRGDSAAYFCASSPPGANTEAFFGQGTRLTVV.

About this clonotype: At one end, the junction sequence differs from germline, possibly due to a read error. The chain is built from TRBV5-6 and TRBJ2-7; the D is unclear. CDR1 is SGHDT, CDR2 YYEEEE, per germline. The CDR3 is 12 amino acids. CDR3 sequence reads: CASSLVSGPADF. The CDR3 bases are TGTGCCAGCAGCTTGGTTTCCGGACCTGCAGACTTC. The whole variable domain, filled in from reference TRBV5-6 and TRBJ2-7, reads DAGVTQSPTHLIKTRGQQVTLRCSPKSGHDTVSWYQQALGQGPQFIFQYYEEEERQRGNFPDRFSGHQFPNYSSELNVNALLLGDSALYLCASSLVSGPADFGPGTRLTVT.

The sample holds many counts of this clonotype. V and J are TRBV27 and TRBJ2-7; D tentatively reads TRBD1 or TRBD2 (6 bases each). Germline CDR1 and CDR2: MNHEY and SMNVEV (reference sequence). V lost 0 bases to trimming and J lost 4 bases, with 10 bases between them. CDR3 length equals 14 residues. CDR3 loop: CASSLSGGRYEQYF. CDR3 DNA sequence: TGTGCCAGCAGTTTATCAGGGGGGAGGTACGAGCAGTACTTC.

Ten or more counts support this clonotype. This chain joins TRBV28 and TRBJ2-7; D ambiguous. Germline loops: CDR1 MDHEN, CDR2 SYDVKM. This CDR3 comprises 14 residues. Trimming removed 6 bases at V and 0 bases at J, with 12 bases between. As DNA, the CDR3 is TGTGCCAGCAGCCTCTCGCCCAACTCCTACGAGCAGTACTTC. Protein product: CASSLSPNSYEQYF.

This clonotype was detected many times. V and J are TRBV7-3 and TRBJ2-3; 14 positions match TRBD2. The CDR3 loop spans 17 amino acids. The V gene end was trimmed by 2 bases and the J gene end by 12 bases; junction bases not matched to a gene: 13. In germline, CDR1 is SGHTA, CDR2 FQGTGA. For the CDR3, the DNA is TGTGCCAGCAGCTTATTGGGACTAGCGGGAGACCCCGCGTCACAGTATTTT. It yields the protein CASSLLGLAGDPASQYF.

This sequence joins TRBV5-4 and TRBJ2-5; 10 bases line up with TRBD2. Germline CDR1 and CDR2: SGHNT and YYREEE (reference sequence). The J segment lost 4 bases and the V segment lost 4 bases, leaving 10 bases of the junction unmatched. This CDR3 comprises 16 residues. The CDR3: CASSVQGLAGVETQYF. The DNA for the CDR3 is TGTGCCAGCAGCGTTCAGGGGCTAGCGGGAGTAGAGACCCAGTACTTC.

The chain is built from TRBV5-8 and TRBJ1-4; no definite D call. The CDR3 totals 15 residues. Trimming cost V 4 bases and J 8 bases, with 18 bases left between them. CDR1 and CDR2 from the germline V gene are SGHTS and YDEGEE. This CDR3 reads CASSRAREWSEKLFF. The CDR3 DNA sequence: TGTGCCAGCAGCCGGGCGAGGGAGTGGAGCGAAAAACTGTTTTTT.

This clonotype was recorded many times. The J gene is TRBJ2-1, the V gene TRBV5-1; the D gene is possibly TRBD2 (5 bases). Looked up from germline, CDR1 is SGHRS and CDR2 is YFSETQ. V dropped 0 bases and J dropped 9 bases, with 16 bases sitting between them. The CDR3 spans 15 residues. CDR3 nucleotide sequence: TGCGCCAGCAGCTTGGAAGGACTGAACCGGGGTGAGCAGTTCTTC. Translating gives CASSLEGLNRGEQFF.

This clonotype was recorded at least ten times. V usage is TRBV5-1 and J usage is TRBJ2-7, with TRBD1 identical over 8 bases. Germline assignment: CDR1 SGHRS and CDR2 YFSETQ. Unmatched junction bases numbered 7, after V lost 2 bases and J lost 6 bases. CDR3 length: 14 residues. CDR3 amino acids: CASSLPDRVPEQYF. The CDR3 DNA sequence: TGCGCCAGCAGCTTACCGGACAGGGTTCCCGAGCAGTACTTC. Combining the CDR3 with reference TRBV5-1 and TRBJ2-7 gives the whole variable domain KAGVTQTPRYLIKTRGQQVTLSCSPISGHRSVSWYQQTPGQGLQFLFEYFSETQRNKGNFPGRFSGRQFSNSRSEMNVSTLELGDSALYLCASSLPDRVPEQYFGPGTRLTVT.

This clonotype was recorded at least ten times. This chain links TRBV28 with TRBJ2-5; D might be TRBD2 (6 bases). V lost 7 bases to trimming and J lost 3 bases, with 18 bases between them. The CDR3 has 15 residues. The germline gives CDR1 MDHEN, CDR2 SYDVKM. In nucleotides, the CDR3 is TGTGCCAGCAAGGGAAGCGGGCCGAGGGAAGAGACCCAGTACTTC. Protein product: CASKGSGPREETQYF.

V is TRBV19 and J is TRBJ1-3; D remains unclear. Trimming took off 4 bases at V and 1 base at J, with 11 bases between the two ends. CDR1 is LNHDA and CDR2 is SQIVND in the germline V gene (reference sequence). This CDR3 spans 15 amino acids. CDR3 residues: CASSRLKGSGNTIYF. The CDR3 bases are TGTGCCAGTAGTAGGCTAAAGGGTTCTGGAAACACCATATATTTT.

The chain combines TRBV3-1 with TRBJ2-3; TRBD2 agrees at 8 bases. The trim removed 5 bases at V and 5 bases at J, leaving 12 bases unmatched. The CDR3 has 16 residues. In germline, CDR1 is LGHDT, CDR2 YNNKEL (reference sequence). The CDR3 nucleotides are TGTGCCAGCAGCGAAACTAGCGGCGGGGGTGGAGATACGCAGTATTTT. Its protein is CASSETSGGGGDTQYF.

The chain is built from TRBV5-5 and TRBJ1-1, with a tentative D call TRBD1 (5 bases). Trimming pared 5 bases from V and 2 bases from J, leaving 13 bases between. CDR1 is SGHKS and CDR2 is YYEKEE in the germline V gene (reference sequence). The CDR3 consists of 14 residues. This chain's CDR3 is CASRTGRINTEAFF. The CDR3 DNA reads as TGTGCCAGCAGAACGGGACGGATAAACACTGAAGCTTTCTTT. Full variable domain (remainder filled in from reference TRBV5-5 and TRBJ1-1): DAGVTQSPTHLIKTRGQQVTLRCSPISGHKSVSWYQQVLGQGPQFIFQYYEKEERGRGNFPDRFSARQFPNYSSELNVNALLLGDSALYLCASRTGRINTEAFFGQGTRLTVV.

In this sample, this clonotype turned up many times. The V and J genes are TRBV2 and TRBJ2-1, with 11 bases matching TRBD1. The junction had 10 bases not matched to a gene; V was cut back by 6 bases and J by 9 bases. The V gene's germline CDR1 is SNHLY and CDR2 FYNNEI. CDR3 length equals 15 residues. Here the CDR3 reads CASSDTGTGGSEQFF. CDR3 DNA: TGTGCCAGCAGCGACACCGGGACAGGGGGGAGTGAGCAGTTCTTC. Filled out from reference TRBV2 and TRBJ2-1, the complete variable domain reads EPEVTQTPSHQVTQMGQEVILRCVPISNHLYFYWYRQILGQKVEFLVSFYNNEISEKSEIFDDQFSVERPDGSNFTLKIRSTKLEDSAMYFCASSDTGTGGSEQFFGPGTRLTVL.

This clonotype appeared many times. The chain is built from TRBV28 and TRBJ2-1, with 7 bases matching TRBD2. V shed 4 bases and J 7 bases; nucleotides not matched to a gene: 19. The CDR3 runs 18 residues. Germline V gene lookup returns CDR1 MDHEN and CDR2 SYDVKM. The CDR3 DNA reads TGTGCCAGCAGTTCCCTTCTCGGGGGGACCTACGGGAGGAATGAGCAGTTCTTC. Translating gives CASSSLLGGTYGRNEQFF.

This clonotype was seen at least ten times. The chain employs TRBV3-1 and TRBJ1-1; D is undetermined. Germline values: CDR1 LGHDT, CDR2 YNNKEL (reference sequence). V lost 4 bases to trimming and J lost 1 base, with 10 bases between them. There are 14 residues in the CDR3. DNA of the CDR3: TGTGCCAGCAGCCGGAACTACAAGAACACTGAAGCTTTCTTT. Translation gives CASSRNYKNTEAFF.

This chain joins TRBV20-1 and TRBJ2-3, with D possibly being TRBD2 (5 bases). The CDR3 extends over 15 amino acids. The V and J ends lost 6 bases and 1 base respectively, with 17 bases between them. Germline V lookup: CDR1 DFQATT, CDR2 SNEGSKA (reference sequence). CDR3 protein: CSATDGMVGTDTQYF. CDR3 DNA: TGCAGTGCGACGGACGGGATGGTGGGCACAGATACGCAGTATTTT.

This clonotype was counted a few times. This chain's CDR3 is CASSLPGQPNTEAFF. The CDR3 DNA follows: TGTGCCAGCAGTTTACCGGGACAGCCCAACACTGAAGCTTTCTTT. This chain joins TRBV27 and TRBJ1-1; 7 bases align to TRBD1. V shed 2 bases and J 2 bases; nucleotides not matched to a gene: 5. This CDR3 has 15 amino acids. The germline CDR1 and CDR2 sequences are MNHEY and SMNVEV (reference sequence).

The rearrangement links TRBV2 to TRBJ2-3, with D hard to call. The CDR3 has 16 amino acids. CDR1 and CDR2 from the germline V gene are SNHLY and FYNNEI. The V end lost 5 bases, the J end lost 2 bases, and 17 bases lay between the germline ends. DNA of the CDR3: TGTGCCAGCAGTAAGCCCCCAGTCACCGCCACAGATACGCAGTATTTT. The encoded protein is CASSKPPVTATDTQYF.